This TCR beta chain was profiled in a study of a mutant IDH1 vaccine in newly diagnosed glioma. Study summary: Averaging around 42 years of age, treated patients were around 60% male and approximately 38% female. Patients got radiotherapy, temozolomide, or both beforehand, and most got both.

A word on this clone: Its antigen is as yet unknown.

Trimming pared 6 bases from V and 0 bases from J, leaving 12 bases between. The CDR3 length is 16 residues. The germline gives CDR1 ENHRY, CDR2 SYGVKD. The data were produced by immunoSEQ multiplex PCR, yet TCRdb's version contains in-frame clones alone and is incomplete. The data contain approximately 88,000 clones, around four fifths of them singletons. Time point meaning: baseline, week 1 (first vaccination visit). The treatment: pre-vaccination baseline after standard-of-care therapy. Findings and limits, study-wide: Pseudoprogression seemed unrelated to changes in top peripheral T cell clonotypes. Of all patients, 93.3% showed vaccine-induced immune responses.

The chain has TRBV10-3 and TRBJ2-6; D possibly uses TRBD1 or TRBD2 (5 bases each). The input for sequencing was PBMCs, taken from a glioma patient treated with radiotherapy, temozolomide or both. This TCR derives from a man aged 40-49 years with glioma. CDR3 loop: CAIRRDVFSGANVLTF. The CDR3 nucleotides read TGTGCCATCAGACGGGACGTTTTCTCTGGGGCCAACGTCCTGACTTTC.